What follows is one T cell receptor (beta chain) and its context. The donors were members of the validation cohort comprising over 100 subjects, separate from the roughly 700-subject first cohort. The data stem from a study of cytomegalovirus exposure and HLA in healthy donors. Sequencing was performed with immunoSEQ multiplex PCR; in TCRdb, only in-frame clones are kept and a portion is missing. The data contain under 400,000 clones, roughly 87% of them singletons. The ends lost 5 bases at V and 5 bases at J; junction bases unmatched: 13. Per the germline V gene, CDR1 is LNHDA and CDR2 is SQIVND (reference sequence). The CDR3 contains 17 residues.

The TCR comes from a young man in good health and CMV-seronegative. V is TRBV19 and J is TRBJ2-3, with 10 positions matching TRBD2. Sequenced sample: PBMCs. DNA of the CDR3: TGTGCCAGTAGTCCTTGGGGACAGCGGGGGGGAATAGATACGCAGTATTTT. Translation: CASSPWGQRGGIDTQYF.